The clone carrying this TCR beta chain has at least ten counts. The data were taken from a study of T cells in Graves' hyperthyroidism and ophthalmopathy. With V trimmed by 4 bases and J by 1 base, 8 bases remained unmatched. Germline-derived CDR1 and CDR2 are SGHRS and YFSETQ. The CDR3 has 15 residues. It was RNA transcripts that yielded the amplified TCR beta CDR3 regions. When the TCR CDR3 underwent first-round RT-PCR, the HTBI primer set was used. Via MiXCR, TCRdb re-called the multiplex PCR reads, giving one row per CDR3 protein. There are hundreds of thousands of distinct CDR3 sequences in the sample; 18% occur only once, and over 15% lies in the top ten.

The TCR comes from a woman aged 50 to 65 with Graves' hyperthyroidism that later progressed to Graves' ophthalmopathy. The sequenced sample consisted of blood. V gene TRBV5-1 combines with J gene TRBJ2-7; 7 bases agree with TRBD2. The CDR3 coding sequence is TGCGCCAGCAGCCCGGGGGGAGCGGGGTCCTACGAGCAGTACTTC. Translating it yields CASSPGGAGSYEQYF.